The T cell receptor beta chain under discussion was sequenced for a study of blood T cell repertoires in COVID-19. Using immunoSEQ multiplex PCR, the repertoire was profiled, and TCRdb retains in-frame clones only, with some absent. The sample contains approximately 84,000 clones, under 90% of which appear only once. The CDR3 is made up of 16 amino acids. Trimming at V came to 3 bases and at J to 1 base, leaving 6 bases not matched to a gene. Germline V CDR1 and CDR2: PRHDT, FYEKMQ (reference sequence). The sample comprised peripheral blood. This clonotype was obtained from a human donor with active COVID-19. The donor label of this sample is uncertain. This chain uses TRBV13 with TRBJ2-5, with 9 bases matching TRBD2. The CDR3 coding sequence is TGTGCCAGCAGCTTCTCAGGCGGGGGGGCCCAAGAGACCCAGTACTTC. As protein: CASSFSGGGAQETQYF.